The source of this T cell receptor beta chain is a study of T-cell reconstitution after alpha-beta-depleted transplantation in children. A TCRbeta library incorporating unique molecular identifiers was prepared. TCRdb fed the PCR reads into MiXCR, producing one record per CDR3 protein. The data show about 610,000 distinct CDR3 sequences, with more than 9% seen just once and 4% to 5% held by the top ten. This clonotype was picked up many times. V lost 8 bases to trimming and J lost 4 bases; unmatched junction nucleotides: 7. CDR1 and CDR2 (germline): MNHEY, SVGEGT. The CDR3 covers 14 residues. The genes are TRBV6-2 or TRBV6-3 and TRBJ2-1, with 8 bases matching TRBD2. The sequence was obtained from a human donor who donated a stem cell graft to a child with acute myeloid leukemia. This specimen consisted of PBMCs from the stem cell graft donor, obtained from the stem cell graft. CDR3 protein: CASCGTREYNEQFF. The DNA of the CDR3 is TGTGCCAGCTGCGGGACTAGGGAATACAATGAGCAGTTCTTC.